One and the same sample provided the 10 T cell receptor beta chains below, sequenced in a study of blood T cells in healthy people across ages. Through a sample-barcoded 5' primer and a J-beta primer mix, a second PCR was run for about 6 to 12 cycles. TCRdb re-analysed the 5' RACE reads in MiXCR, keeping a single row per CDR3 protein. The table shows 800,000 or so distinct CDR3 sequences, with approximately 25% occurring only once. These same data were also listed under a study on T cells of mothers and their children.

The specimen sequenced was blood. Receptors were obtained from a boy aged 10-17 years in good health.

Comment on this clonotype: This likely comes from a read error, as the CDR3 has no conserved phenylalanine or tryptophan at its end. The rearrangement joins TRBV20-1 to TRBJ1-1; tentative D call: TRBD1 (5 bases). Trimming took off 5 bases at V and 1 base at J, with 11 bases between the two ends. Germline V gene sequence: CDR1 DFQATT, CDR2 SNEGSKA (reference sequence). The CDR3 spans 13 residues. CDR3 protein: CSASGPSNTEAFL. CDR3 nucleotide sequence: TGCAGTGCTTCAGGGCCCTCGAACACTGAAGCTTTCCTT.

This clonotype showed up just a few times. This chain joins TRBV10-3 and TRBJ2-1, with 7 positions matching TRBD2. Germline V gives CDR1 ENHRY, CDR2 SYGVKD. With V trimmed by 2 bases and J by 3 bases, 7 bases remained unmatched. This CDR3 comprises 16 residues. The CDR3, as DNA: TGTGCCATCAGTGAGCCCGCGGGACTATTCTACAATGAGCAGTTCTTC. It is translated as CAISEPAGLFYNEQFF.

This clonotype was seen a few times. This rearrangement joins TRBV5-1 to TRBJ2-3; D possibly corresponds to TRBD2 (7 bases). Germline CDR1 reads SGHRS; CDR2 reads YFSETQ. V gave up 4 bases and J gave up 2 bases, with 20 bases separating them. The CDR3 is made up of 17 amino acids. This chain's CDR3 is CASSTSPAGADTDTQYF. As DNA, the CDR3 is TGCGCCAGCAGCACCTCCCCGGCGGGGGCCGACACAGATACGCAGTATTTT.

This clonotype appeared a few times. V and J are TRBV25-1 and TRBJ1-2; D is perhaps TRBD1 (5 bases). The length of the CDR3 is 11 residues. Germline V CDR1 and CDR2: MGHDK, SYGVNS. Trimming pared 8 bases from V and 7 bases from J, leaving 11 bases between. For the CDR3, the DNA is TGTGCCAGCGTAGGGGCAGGTGGCTACACCTTC. Its protein product is CASVGAGGYTF.

This clonotype was found a few times. The CDR3 bases are TGTGCCAGCAGTGAACAGCGACAGGGGAACACTGAAGCTTTCTTT. This translates into CASSEQRQGNTEAFF. The chain combines TRBV2 with TRBJ1-1; TRBD1 aligns across 7 bases. Per the germline V gene, CDR1 is SNHLY and CDR2 is FYNNEI. CDR3 length equals 15 residues. Unmatched junction bases numbered 4, after V lost 2 bases and J lost 1 base.

The chain couples TRBV20-1 to TRBJ1-2; 7 bases map to TRBD1. The length of the CDR3 is 13 residues. Germline V gene lookup returns CDR1 DFQATT and CDR2 SNEGSKA (reference sequence). The V segment lost 3 bases and the J segment 11 bases; nucleotides outside the gene matches: 12. CDR3 in amino acids: CSASDGTAPPYTF. CDR3 in DNA: TGCAGTGCTAGTGATGGGACAGCTCCACCTTACACCTTC.

The chain has TRBV6-2 or TRBV6-3 and TRBJ2-5; D possibly corresponds to TRBD2 (5 bases). The end of the DNA aligns better with TRBJ2-7, so the J call may be wrong. Germline CDR1 MNHEY, CDR2 SVGEGT. The CDR3 is 15 residues long. The CDR3, as DNA: TGTGCCAGCAGTTACGCCCGCGCCGGGGACTACGAGCAGTACTTC. This translates into CASSYARAGDYEQYF.

This clonotype came up a few times. V is TRBV20-1 and J is TRBJ2-1; D unresolved. Germline loops: CDR1 DFQATT, CDR2 SNEGSKA (reference sequence). The CDR3 sequence is 13 residues long. Trimming took off 6 bases at V and 0 bases at J, with 9 bases between the two ends. The CDR3 DNA reads as TGCAGTGCAAGACCACACTCCTACAATGAGCAGTTCTTC. Amino acids: CSARPHSYNEQFF.

Points on this clonotype: One end of the junction is discordant with germline, which a read error may explain. V is TRBV28 and J is TRBJ1-1; TRBD1 might be the D (6 bases). This CDR3 has 13 amino acids. Looked up from germline, CDR1 is MDHEN and CDR2 is SYDVKM. The CDR3 DNA is TGTACCAGCAGTTTCAGGGGTGTCACTGAAGCTTTCTTT. Its protein product is CTSSFRGVTEAFF.

In this sample, this clonotype turned up a few times. The chain employs TRBV3-1 and TRBJ1-1; TRBD1 matches 7 bases. Losses at the gene ends were 3 bases for V and 7 bases for J; bases not matched to a gene: 11. CDR3 size: 15 residues. CDR1 and CDR2 from the germline V gene are LGHDT and YNNKEL (reference sequence). For the CDR3, the DNA is TGTGCCAGCAGCCATGATCGGGACAGTACGATTGAAGCTTTCTTT. Its protein product is CASSHDRDSTIEAFF.